The clone carrying this T cell receptor (beta chain) was counted between two and nine times. The antigen is unknown. Time point in this sample: longitudinal time-point 3. Each CDR3 protein is one row after TCRdb ran MiXCR on the 5' RACE reads. The table lists 95,000 to 110,000 distinct CDR3 sequences, 9.5% to 14% of them singletons. This entry comes from a study of neurological immune-mediated disorders. Whole-study findings and limits: HTLV-1-associated myelopathy ranked highest for TCR clonal expansion and multiple sclerosis lowest, beneath healthy controls. The absence of shared CDR3 amino acid sequences among expanded clones across subjects suggests private repertoires in all groups.

Trimming removed 4 bases at V and 5 bases at J, with 21 bases between. In germline, CDR1 is SGHRS, CDR2 YFSETQ. The CDR3 has 16 amino acids. Sequencing input: PBMCs. This TCR derives from a female donor with HTLV-1-associated myelopathy (HAM/TSP). The chain employs TRBV5-1 and TRBJ2-5; D possibly corresponds to TRBD1 (5 bases). In DNA, the CDR3 is TGCGCCAGCAGCCAGGCGGCAGGGAAGATTGGGGAGACCCAGTACTTC. This translates into CASSQAAGKIGETQYF.